This TCR beta chain is from a study of blood T cell repertoires in COVID-19. A single count supports this clone. Per germline, CDR1 KGHDR and CDR2 SFDVKD. The CDR3 contains 12 residues. V lost 6 bases to trimming and J lost 7 bases, with 12 bases between them. Under the authors' procedure: Amplifying reference gene primers gave estimates of nucleated cell counts. The method was immunoSEQ multiplex PCR; TCRdb's version includes in-frame clones alone and lacks a portion of them. Clone size and the V and J calls come from that table; the DNA yielded D and trimming. The sample has roughly 120,000 clones, approximately 82% seen once; the top ten hold approximately 7.6%.

Sequencing input: peripheral blood. This chain links TRBV24-1 with TRBJ2-7; D possibly corresponds to TRBD2 (6 bases). This TCR was recovered from a man in his 70s with active or convalescent COVID-19. The CDR3 region has the DNA TGTGCCACCAGTTCGGGGCGGGGAGAGCAGTACTTC. Its protein is CATSSGRGEQYF.